This T cell receptor beta chain was sequenced during a study of blood T cells in healthy people across ages. About this clonotype itself: Its antigen remains unidentified. One end of the junction does not line up with germline, which may come from a read error.

PBMCs, at least 7 million per sample, were isolated. Together with a sample-barcoded 5' primer, a J-beta primer mix was included in a second PCR lasting about 7 to 11 cycles. TCRdb re-derived calls from the 5' RACE reads in MiXCR, one entry per CDR3 protein. The sample has around 2 million distinct CDR3 sequences, around 42% seen once; the top ten hold more than 20%. Whole-study results and caveats: Reliance upon unsorted PBMCs precluded definitive naive versus antigen-experienced comparison. Age advanced and TCR beta diversity per million T cells fell, roughly linearly. Unknown CMV status may confound age-related changes in expanded clones.

The CDR3 has 14 amino acids. Looked up from germline, CDR1 is SGHVS and CDR2 is FNYEAQ. The chain combines TRBV7-6 with TRBJ2-7; 9 bases agree with TRBD2. This TCR was sampled from a human donor in good health. The source material was blood. Here the CDR3 DNA reads TGTGTCAGCAGCCCAAACTCACTAGCGGGCGAGCAGTACTTC. This translates into CVSSPNSLAGEQYF.